These 29 T cell receptor beta chains were all obtained from the same sample, sequenced in a study of blood T cell repertoires in COVID-19. Assay used: immunoSEQ multiplex PCR; TCRdb lists only in-frame clones, some missing. The table includes some 260,000 clones, 88% detected once. Source material: peripheral blood. The source of these receptors is a woman aged 40 to 55 who had recovered from COVID-19.

V gene TRBV20-1 combines with J gene TRBJ1-2; 8 nucleotides agree with TRBD1. The junction had 7 bases not matched to a gene; V was cut back by 3 bases and J by 4 bases. The CDR3 consists of 14 residues. Germline V gives CDR1 DFQATT, CDR2 SNEGSKA (reference sequence). This CDR3 reads CSASSAGGSYGYTF. As DNA, the CDR3 is TGCAGTGCTAGTAGTGCAGGGGGCAGCTATGGCTACACCTTC.

The chain carries TRBV11-3 and TRBJ1-1, with D possibly being TRBD1 (5 bases). Trimming left V 2 bases short and J 3 bases short, with 13 bases between. This CDR3 spans 15 amino acids. Germline-derived CDR1 and CDR2 are SGHNT and YENEEA. Here the CDR3 reads CASSLYRGGDTEAFF. CDR3 DNA sequence: TGTGCCAGCAGCTTATATAGGGGAGGGGACACTGAAGCTTTCTTT.

The chain employs TRBV5-1 and TRBJ2-6; tentatively, D is TRBD1 (5 bases). V shed 1 base and J shed 1 base, with 15 bases lying between them. The CDR3 is 18 amino acids. Per the germline V gene, CDR1 is SGHRS and CDR2 is YFSETQ. The CDR3 DNA sequence: TGCGCCAGCAGCTTGCTATTACAGGCAGGATCTGGGGCCAACGTCCTGACTTTC. Protein: CASSLLLQAGSGANVLTF.

The V call is TRBV7-2, the J call TRBJ1-6, with a weak D call TRBD1 (6 bases). CDR1 is SGHTA, CDR2 FQGNSA, per germline. The length of the CDR3 is 12 residues. Trimming cost V 5 bases and J 11 bases, with 10 bases left between them. The CDR3 DNA reads as TGTGCCAGCAGCCTCAGACAGGCACCCCTCCACTTT. Translated, it gives CASSLRQAPLHF. Using reference TRBV7-2 and TRBJ1-6 for the parts outside the CDR3, the full variable domain is GAGVSQSPSNKVTEKGKDVELRCDPISGHTALYWYRQSLGQGLEFLIYFQGNSAPDKSGLPSDRFSAERTGGSVSTLTIQRTQQEDSAVYLCASSLRQAPLHFGNGTRLTVT.

The rearrangement uses TRBV4-3 and TRBJ2-2, with D uncertain. The V end was cut by 0 bases, the J end by 7 bases, with 15 bases between. The CDR3 spans 16 residues. The germline CDR1 and CDR2 sequences are LGHNA and YSLEER. The CDR3 is CASSQDQSTTGGELFF. Written as DNA, the CDR3 is TGCGCCAGCAGCCAAGATCAGTCCACGACGGGCGGGGAGCTGTTTTTT.

The rearrangement joins TRBV19 to TRBJ2-7, with 12 bases fitting TRBD1. This CDR3 has 15 residues. V lost 1 base, J lost 4 bases, and 2 bases stayed unmatched. The germline gives CDR1 LNHDA, CDR2 SQIVND (reference sequence). The CDR3 loop is CASSIVGQGAYEQYF. CDR3 nucleotides: TGTGCCAGTAGTATAGTGGGACAGGGGGCATACGAGCAGTACTTC.

For this clone: In the same sample, other DNA sequences code for this CDR3. The chain uses TRBV19 and TRBJ2-7; maybe TRBD1 (5 bases). The CDR3 sequence is 11 residues long. V lost 6 bases and J lost 4, with 7 bases in between. CDR1 is LNHDA and CDR2 is SQIVND in the germline V gene (reference sequence). DNA for the CDR3: TGTGCCAGTAGCTCAGGGTACGAGCAGTACTTC. Translation gives CASSSGYEQYF. The full variable domain, its missing parts supplied by reference TRBV19 and TRBJ2-7, is DGGITQSPKYLFRKEGQNVTLSCEQNLNHDAMYWYRQDPGQGLRLIYYSQIVNDFQKGDIAEGYSVSREKKESFPLTVTSAQKNPTAFYLCASSSGYEQYFGPGTRLTVT.

This clone was found a few times. The rearrangement links TRBV11-3 to TRBJ2-4; D is possibly TRBD2 (7 bases). Germline CDR1 and CDR2: SGHNT and YENEEA. This CDR3 has 16 amino acids. Trimming stripped 5 bases from V and 0 bases from J, with 14 bases between. CDR3 nucleotides: TGTGCCAGCAGCGAGGGGGGGCACCTAGCCAAAAACATTCAGTACTTC. Translated, it gives CASSEGGHLAKNIQYF.

The chain carries TRBV9 and TRBJ1-2, with D unresolved. V dropped 0 bases and J dropped 6 bases, with 6 bases sitting between them. Per the germline V gene, CDR1 is SGDLS and CDR2 is YYNGEE. The CDR3 contains 12 residues. DNA of the CDR3: TGTGCCAGCAGCGTAGTACACAATGGCTACACCTTC. Encoded protein: CASSVVHNGYTF.

The count of this clone is one. The chain is built from TRBV28 and TRBJ1-2; no firm D call. In germline, CDR1 is MDHEN, CDR2 SYDVKM. The CDR3 is made up of 14 amino acids. V lost 6 bases and J lost 4, with 15 bases in between. In DNA, the CDR3 is TGTGCCAGCAGCCGGAGAGGTGTTGGCTATGGCTACACCTTC. Protein sequence: CASSRRGVGYGYTF.

The chain recombines TRBV4-3 with TRBJ2-4; possibly TRBD1 for D (6 bases). The CDR3 has 16 amino acids. Trimming removed 0 bases from V and 1 base from J, with 10 bases in between. The V gene's germline CDR1 is LGHNA and CDR2 YSLEER. The CDR3 nucleotides are TGCGCCAGCAGCCAAGAGCAGGGGATCGCCAAAAACATTCAGTACTTC. Amino acid sequence: CASSQEQGIAKNIQYF.

The V call is TRBV29-1, the J call TRBJ2-1; 8 nucleotides agree with TRBD2. This CDR3 comprises 13 residues. Germline V gives CDR1 SQVTM, CDR2 ANQGSEA. V shed 5 bases, J shed 4 bases, and the junction held 4 bases outside the gene matches. This CDR3 reads CSVSGGSYNEQFF. The CDR3 nucleotides read TGCAGCGTTTCGGGGGGGTCTTACAATGAGCAGTTCTTC.

This clone occurred once. The chain carries TRBV19 and TRBJ2-7, with TRBD1 as a possible D gene (6 bases). The length of the CDR3 is 16 residues. V was shortened by 4 bases and J by 0 bases, with 16 bases between the two germline ends. Germline V CDR1 and CDR2: LNHDA, SQIVND (reference sequence). CDR3 sequence reads: CASSTQGTTLSYEQYF. CDR3 coding DNA: TGTGCCAGTAGTACGCAAGGGACAACCCTCTCCTACGAGCAGTACTTC.

CDR3 DNA: TGTGCCAGCAGCCCGACCGGGACAGGGGGCGGCAATGAGCAGTTCTTC. Translated, it gives CASSPTGTGGGNEQFF. The chain employs TRBV7-3 and TRBJ2-1; 12 positions agree with TRBD1. The V segment lost 5 bases and the J segment 6 bases; nucleotides outside the gene matches: 8. In germline, CDR1 is SGHTA, CDR2 FQGTGA. There are 16 residues in the CDR3.

This chain joins TRBV11-1 and TRBJ2-7; D perhaps matches TRBD2 (6 bases). This CDR3 has 16 residues. The V and J ends lost 2 bases and 0 bases respectively, with 14 bases between them. The germline gives CDR1 SGHAT, CDR2 FQDESV (reference sequence). This CDR3 reads CASSLSGGGSSYEQYF. CDR3 in DNA: TGTGCCAGCAGCTTATCAGGTGGGGGGAGCTCCTACGAGCAGTACTTC.

DNA for the CDR3: TGTGCCAGCAGCGTAGCGTCTCCGGATACGCAGTATTTT. It specifies CASSVASPDTQYF. The V gene is TRBV9, the J gene TRBJ2-3; no definite D call. The CDR3 sequence is 13 residues long. Looked up from germline, CDR1 is SGDLS and CDR2 is YYNGEE. The germline V and J ends were trimmed by 0 bases and 6 bases, with 8 bases remaining between them.

This sequence joins TRBV7-2 and TRBJ1-2; tentative D call: TRBD1 (6 bases). The CDR3 is 13 amino acids. V gave up 3 bases and J gave up 8 bases, with 13 bases separating them. Germline lookup yields CDR1 SGHTA and CDR2 FQGNSA. The CDR3 DNA is TGTGCCAGCAGCTTTTTAACAGGGAGCGGCTACACCTTC. It yields the protein CASSFLTGSGYTF. Supplemented by reference TRBV7-2 and TRBJ1-2, the full variable domain reads GAGVSQSPSNKVTEKGKDVELRCDPISGHTALYWYRQSLGQGLEFLIYFQGNSAPDKSGLPSDRFSAERTGGSVSTLTIQRTQQEDSAVYLCASSFLTGSGYTFGSGTRLTVV.

The gene calls are TRBV19 and TRBJ1-2, with D hard to call. V was trimmed by 3 bases and J by 2 bases, leaving 7 bases between them. In germline, CDR1 is LNHDA, CDR2 SQIVND (reference sequence). There are 13 residues in the CDR3. Here the CDR3 DNA reads TGTGCCAGTAGTATCACAGAAAACTATGGCTACACCTTC. It encodes CASSITENYGYTF.

The CDR3 loop reads CASSRQSPGNTIYF. CDR3 in DNA: TGTGCCAGCAGCCGACAGAGCCCTGGAAACACCATATATTTT. The genes are TRBV28 and TRBJ1-3, with D perhaps matching TRBD1 (5 bases). Trimming shortened V by 6 bases and J by 2 bases, and 11 bases separated the two germline ends. The CDR3 has 14 residues. The germline V gene has CDR1 MDHEN and CDR2 SYDVKM. The entire variable domain, with the rest obtained from reference TRBV28 and TRBJ1-3, is as follows: DVKVTQSSRYLVKRTGEKVFLECVQDMDHENMFWYRQDPGLGLRLIYFSYDVKMKEKGDIPEGYSVSREKKERFSLILESASTNQTSMYLCASSRQSPGNTIYFGEGSWLTVV.

V and J are TRBV20-1 and TRBJ2-7; D is ambiguous. Trimming removed 2 bases from V and 4 bases from J, with 3 bases in between. Germline V gene lookup returns CDR1 DFQATT and CDR2 SNEGSKA (reference sequence). The CDR3 contains 10 residues. The CDR3 DNA reads TGCAGTGCTAGACCGTACGAGCAGTACTTC. Its translation is CSARPYEQYF.

V and J are TRBV7-9 and TRBJ1-2; a possible D gene is TRBD1 (5 bases). The CDR3 length is 15 residues. Germline V gives CDR1 SEHNR, CDR2 FQNEAQ (reference sequence). V lost 1 base to trimming and J lost 6 bases, with 15 bases between them. CDR3 sequence: CASSLEPRVVHGYTF. The CDR3, as DNA: TGTGCCAGCAGCTTAGAACCCAGGGTGGTTCATGGCTACACCTTC.

This chain links TRBV2 with TRBJ1-3; D call uncertain. Trimming removed 3 bases at V and 4 bases at J, with 7 bases between. The length of the CDR3 is 13 residues. The germline V gene encodes CDR1 SNHLY and CDR2 FYNNEI. This CDR3 reads CASSDRPGNTIYF. The CDR3, as DNA: TGTGCCAGCAGTGACAGGCCCGGAAACACCATATATTTT.

The chain joins TRBV5-4 to TRBJ2-1; D perhaps matches TRBD1 (6 bases). CDR3 length equals 15 residues. V was cut by 4 bases and J by 0 bases, with 11 bases left in between. Germline CDR1 reads SGHNT; CDR2 reads YYREEE (reference sequence). The CDR3 loop reads CASSRDTPSYNEQFF. CDR3 sequence (DNA): TGTGCCAGCAGCCGGGACACCCCCTCCTACAATGAGCAGTTCTTC.

This chain joins TRBV4-3 and TRBJ2-1, with 11 bases aligning to TRBD2. The CDR3 sequence is 18 residues long. Germline V gene data show CDR1 as LGHNA and CDR2 as YSLEER. Unmatched junction bases numbered 6, after V lost 2 bases and J lost 0 bases. CDR3 sequence: CASSQLPSGGSSYNEQFF. CDR3 in DNA: TGCGCCAGCAGCCAACTCCCTAGCGGGGGGAGCTCCTACAATGAGCAGTTCTTC.

J is TRBJ1-3 and V is TRBV4-1; TRBD1 is a possible D gene (5 bases). The CDR3 consists of 15 residues. Germline CDR1 is MGHRA and CDR2 is YSYEKL. V dropped 1 base and J dropped 4 bases, with 11 bases sitting between them. The CDR3: CASSQARAIGNTIYF. The CDR3 DNA sequence: TGCGCCAGCAGCCAAGCCAGGGCTATCGGAAACACCATATATTTT.

V is TRBV2 and J is TRBJ2-1; TRBD1 agrees at 9 bases. CDR3 length: 16 amino acids. Germline V lookup: CDR1 SNHLY, CDR2 FYNNEI. Trimming removed 6 bases from V and 5 bases from J; junction bases left unmatched: 11. This CDR3 reads CASSRDRVLGDNEQFF. CDR3 coding DNA: TGTGCCAGCAGCCGGGACAGGGTTTTAGGCGACAATGAGCAGTTCTTC.

This clone was counted once. The rearrangement uses TRBV28 and TRBJ2-7; 7 bases fit TRBD1. The V and J ends lost 5 bases and 5 bases, in that order; junction bases with no gene match: 15. Germline assignment: CDR1 MDHEN and CDR2 SYDVKM. The CDR3 length is 16 residues. CDR3 bases: TGTGCCAGCAGTCTTCCTTGGACAGGTCAATTGGACGAGCAGTACTTC. This codes for CASSLPWTGQLDEQYF.

V is TRBV4-3 and J is TRBJ2-3; 7 bases are shared with TRBD2. The V and J ends lost 1 base and 4 bases, in that order; junction bases with no gene match: 14. From germline, CDR1 is LGHNA and CDR2 YSLEER. The CDR3 is 18 residues long. The CDR3 spells CASSQVISGAGVADTQYF. The DNA of the CDR3 is TGCGCCAGCAGCCAAGTAATCAGCGGGGCGGGAGTGGCAGATACGCAGTATTTT.

This clone was counted a single time. This chain connects TRBV29-1 to TRBJ1-2; D remains unclear. V gave up 4 bases and J gave up 8 bases, with 14 bases separating them. Germline V gene data show CDR1 as SQVTM and CDR2 as ANQGSEA. This CDR3 is built from 12 residues. The CDR3: CSVGPGGEGYTF. The CDR3 DNA is TGCAGCGTTGGTCCGGGCGGGGAAGGCTACACCTTC.